The clone carrying this T cell receptor beta chain has ten or more counts. Its antigen is unknown. This entry belongs to a study of metastatic and nonmetastatic thyroid tumors. Study background: The authors compared repertoires across blood and tumor or nodule tissue from malignant and benign thyroid patients. Study-wide results and limits: Benign nodules reportedly had significantly lower TCR beta diversity than malignant thyroid tumors in blood and tumor.

Thyroid surgery took place with no prior treatment in any patient. Original processing methods: The study's classifier, a distant-metastasis tool for papillary thyroid cancer, was built using CDR3 differences across clinicopathological groups. Using MiXCR, TCRdb reanalyzed the PCR reads. None of the V and J calls come from the authors' own analysis; TCRdb made them. The table records 11,000 to 15,000 clones, more than 10% of them present only once. Per germline, CDR1 DFQATT and CDR2 SNEGSKA (reference sequence). The CDR3 has 13 residues. Trimming at V came to 7 bases and at J to 11 bases, leaving 8 bases not matched to a gene.

The chain has TRBV20-1 and TRBJ2-1; 13 bases are shared with TRBD2. The sequenced sample consisted of blood. The sequence derives from a female donor with papillary thyroid cancer or a benign thyroid nodule (not recorded which). Some clones in this sample may be carry-over from other donors' samples. CDR3: CSVRTSGGLKQFF. DNA for the CDR3: TGCAGTGTAAGGACTAGCGGGGGTCTTAAGCAGTTCTTC.